This T cell receptor beta chain originates from a study of CD8 T cells in Susac syndrome (dated by TCRdb to between 2019 and 2020). In terms of the full investigation: Whether CD8+ T cell activation and differentiation in Susac syndrome was antigen driven was tested using repertoire sequencing. General conclusions and limits of the study: The study acknowledged that relatively few individuals were included in the TCR sequencing and HLA analysis.

Turning to this clonotype: Its specific antigen is unknown. Per-nucleotide qualities are absent, and no much larger clonotype sits a single base away.

The CDR3 has 14 amino acids, counting the end cysteine and phenylalanine. The sequence is cut down to CDR3 DNA, 42 bases in frame from base 1. The junction shows trimming of 6 bases on V and 4 bases on J, plus 18 bases between the germline ends. The germline V gene gives CDR1 as SQVTM and CDR2 as ANQGSEA. RNA was extracted with the RNeasy kit and about 0.5 to 1 ug was reverse transcribed using random hexamers. TCR beta CDR3 regions were amplified with the immunoSEQ multiplex PCR assay covering 54 Vbeta and 13 Jbeta segments. Bias from PCR amplification was corrected by using a synthetic template baseline for primer optimization and for computational correction. In the source study's methods: Reads were assigned to V, D and J genes according to IMGT and analyzed in immunoSEQ Analyzer, with only productive sequences retained. Clonality was computed as one minus Shannon entropy normalized by log2 of the number of productive unique sequences. For each patient and control, public and private clones were evaluated among the 100 most prevalent clones. Clones were defined as Susac-specific if absent from the healthy and MS cohorts, from roughly 1,100 published viral clones and from other ImmuneACCESS disease sequences. TCRdb reprocessing: public reads trimmed at Q25 with fastp, clones called with MiXCR, in-frame beta chains kept. Rows matching on CDR3 protein sequence are summarized as one entry with the most common DNA and genes. TCRdb's processing, not the study's, gives the V and J calls here. The sample table lists 120,000 or so distinct CDR3 sequences, roughly 94% of them with a count of one. The ten largest clones capture around 0.12% of the sample.

Peripheral blood CD8+ and CD4+ T cells from healthy donors, Susac syndrome patients and multiple sclerosis patients were profiled by high-throughput TCR beta sequencing. Multiple sclerosis controls were treatment-naive patients with stable or active relapsing-remitting disease fulfilling revised McDonald criteria. CD8+ TEMRA cells were enriched by FACS, while bulk CD8+ and CD4+ T cells were purified by magnetic negative isolation. Blood was collected in EDTA tubes and processed within 24 hours, with PBMCs isolated through density gradient centrifugation. PBMCs intended for TCR sequencing were cryopreserved in liquid nitrogen and were subsequently thawed in a 37 degrees C water bath. The sorted or isolated CD4+, CD8+ and CD8+ TEMRA cells had a purity of 90% or higher.

The chain links TRBV29-1 with TRBJ1-1, and possibly TRBD1, on 6 matching bases. Specimen: CD4+ T cells from PBMCs. This TCR was recovered from a human donor with multiple sclerosis. The CDR3 reads CSVYRSTGSTEAFF. DNA sequence: TGCAGCGTGTACCGCAGCACAGGGAGCACTGAAGCTTTCTTT.